This entry concerns a single T cell receptor beta chain. The antigen remains undetermined. This sample is part of a study of T cell repertoires in cytomegalovirus infection. Study-level background: Public TCR beta signatures indicated both CMV infection and matching HLA type.

Study results and limitations: HLA-C-restricted CMV clonotypes gave the most frequent clonotype in two of eight donors. Summed public TCR beta family frequency identified CMV carriers bearing the relevant HLA.

MiXCR, run by TCRdb on the reads, gives a single entry per CDR3 protein. The sample carries more than 400,000 distinct CDR3 sequences, about 30% recorded once. The CDR3 runs 15 residues. Trimming took off 2 bases at V and 6 bases at J, with 14 bases between the two ends. CDR1 is MNHEY, CDR2 SMNVEV, per germline (reference sequence). This clonotype originated in a human donor in good health (CMV status not recorded). Some clones in this sample may be carry-over from other donors' samples. The sequenced material came from PBMCs. This chain links TRBV27 with TRBJ1-5; perhaps TRBD1 as D (5 bases). CDR3 residues: CASSLTAGYAQPQHF. As DNA, the CDR3 is TGTGCCAGCAGTTTAACGGCAGGGTATGCTCAGCCCCAGCATTTT.